This T cell receptor beta chain was profiled in a study of breast tumors, draining lymph nodes, adjacent tissues. Each CDR3 protein is one row after TCRdb ran MiXCR on the multiplex PCR reads. The table shows 20,000 to 25,000 distinct CDR3 sequences, with less than 35% occurring only once. The CDR3 covers 14 residues. Trimming took 3 bases from V and 4 from J, leaving 16 bases between them. Germline V gene data show CDR1 as DFQATT and CDR2 as SNEGSKA (reference sequence). The sample consisted of breast tumor tissue. The clonotype was recovered from a female donor with breast cancer. Some clones in this sample may be carry-over from other donors' samples. The chain has TRBV20-1 and TRBJ2-7; D could derive from TRBD1 or TRBD2 (6 bases each). The DNA for the CDR3 is TGCAGTGCTAGCCCCGGGGGCGCGGGTTACGAGCAGTACTTC. Translating it yields CSASPGGAGYEQYF.